Below, 28 T cell receptor beta chains from the same sample are listed, as sequenced in a study of cytomegalovirus exposure and HLA in healthy donors. Primers: 60 Vbeta forward and 13 Jbeta reverse. The table came from immunoSEQ multiplex PCR; TCRdb's copy has only in-frame clones and leaves some out. The sample lists 95,000 to 120,000 clones; 82% were seen once. The material sequenced was PBMCs. Receptors were obtained from a woman aged 18-30 years in good health and CMV-seronegative.

The chain couples TRBV19 to TRBJ1-5; 7 bases are a match to TRBD1. The CDR3 is 12 amino acids. J was trimmed by 7 bases and V by 5 bases; bases with no gene match: 2. Germline V CDR1 and CDR2: LNHDA, SQIVND (reference sequence). CDR3 protein: CASSHRGQPQHF. The CDR3 DNA follows: TGTGCCAGTAGTCACAGGGGCCAGCCCCAGCATTTT.

This clone was seen more than once but under ten times. Other nucleotide sequences in the sample specify the same CDR3. V and J are TRBV11-2 and TRBJ1-4; 7 nucleotides agree with TRBD1. The CDR3 contains 15 residues. The trim removed 3 bases at V and 4 bases at J, leaving 5 bases unmatched. CDR1 and CDR2 from the germline V gene are SGHAT and FQNNGV. CDR3 DNA: TGTGCCAGCAGCTTGGGAGACAGGGATAATGAAAAACTGTTTTTT. Its protein product is CASSLGDRDNEKLFF.

The chain has TRBV25-1 and TRBJ1-1; D call uncertain. This CDR3 comprises 13 residues. CDR1 and CDR2 (germline): MGHDK, SYGVNS. Trimming took off 6 bases at V and 1 base at J, with 9 bases between the two ends. The CDR3 DNA follows: TGTGCCAGCAGCGGAGGGTGGAACACTGAAGCTTTCTTT. Amino acids: CASSGGWNTEAFF.

The V gene is TRBV2, the J gene TRBJ1-5, with 11 bases that match TRBD1. The CDR3 spans 13 residues. Losses at the gene ends were 6 bases for V and 7 bases for J; bases not matched to a gene: 2. CDR1 SNHLY and CDR2 FYNNEI come from the germline V gene. The CDR3 is CASSGTGGQPQHF. CDR3 nucleotides: TGTGCCAGCAGCGGGACAGGGGGGCAGCCCCAGCATTTT.

This clone appeared a few times. This chain links TRBV19 with TRBJ2-6; 8 positions match TRBD2. Germline CDR1 and CDR2: LNHDA and SQIVND (reference sequence). The CDR3 runs 19 residues. The V and J ends lost 3 bases and 0 bases, in that order; junction bases with no gene match: 10. CDR3 bases: TGTGCCAGTAGTATTAAGTGGACTAGCCGCTCCTCTGGGGCCAACGTCCTGACTTTC. Translated, it gives CASSIKWTSRSSGANVLTF.

V usage is TRBV9 and J usage is TRBJ1-4; 10 positions agree with TRBD1. CDR3 length: 18 residues. Trimming took 0 bases from V and 1 from J; bases not matched to a gene: 6. In germline, CDR1 is SGDLS, CDR2 YYNGEE. The chain's CDR3 is CASSVDPRDRGTNEKLFF. The CDR3 nucleotides read TGTGCCAGCAGCGTAGACCCCCGGGACAGGGGAACTAATGAAAAACTGTTTTTT.

The chain recombines TRBV6-6 with TRBJ1-1; maybe TRBD1 (5 bases). The CDR3 is made up of 14 amino acids. Germline V lookup: CDR1 MNHNY, CDR2 SVGAGI (reference sequence). Trimming took 10 bases from V and 0 from J, leaving 15 bases between them. The CDR3 DNA follows: TGTGCCACGTGGGAAGGGGTGATGAACACTGAAGCTTTCTTT. Translated, it gives CATWEGVMNTEAFF.

The rearrangement links TRBV11-2 to TRBJ2-1; the D gene is possibly TRBD2 (5 bases). Germline-derived CDR1 and CDR2 are SGHAT and FQNNGV. This CDR3 has 12 amino acids. The ends were cut back, 8 bases at V and 4 bases at J, with 9 bases in the middle. The chain's CDR3 is CASLGRYNEQFF. Here the CDR3 DNA reads TGTGCCAGCCTGGGGAGATACAATGAGCAGTTCTTC.

The chain carries TRBV7-9 and TRBJ2-1, with D tentatively TRBD1 (6 bases). Per germline, CDR1 SEHNR and CDR2 FQNEAQ (reference sequence). V lost 1 base and J 9 bases, leaving 10 bases between the germline ends. CDR3 size: 13 residues. The CDR3 DNA reads as TGTGCCAGCAGCTTAGTGATAGGGGGTGAGCAGTTCTTC. Protein product: CASSLVIGGEQFF.

This clone was seen only once. The chain carries TRBV7-2 and TRBJ2-5; 9 bases line up with TRBD2. V lost 1 base and J lost 5; bases outside the gene matches: 8. Germline V gene data show CDR1 as SGHTA and CDR2 as FQGNSA. The CDR3 runs 16 residues. Here the CDR3 reads CASSLGLAASSETQYF. The CDR3 DNA reads TGTGCCAGCAGCTTAGGACTAGCGGCGAGCTCGGAGACCCAGTACTTC.

This clone was observed a handful of times. J is TRBJ2-7 and V is TRBV7-2; the match to TRBD2 covers 14 bases. V shed 5 bases and J 7 bases; nucleotides not matched to a gene: 7. Germline V gene lookup returns CDR1 SGHTA and CDR2 FQGNSA. CDR3 length: 15 residues. The CDR3: CASSRLAGGQGEQYF. The CDR3 DNA sequence: TGTGCCAGCAGCCGACTAGCGGGAGGGCAAGGGGAGCAGTACTTC.

This chain joins TRBV28 and TRBJ2-7; D possibly corresponds to TRBD2 (5 bases). The CDR3 spans 14 residues. The germline CDR1 and CDR2 sequences are MDHEN and SYDVKM. Trimming removed 4 bases at V and 2 bases at J, with 12 bases between. The CDR3 DNA reads TGTGCCAGCAGTTCCAGCGGAGGTCCCTACGAGCAGTACTTC. Protein: CASSSSGGPYEQYF.

V and J are TRBV27 and TRBJ1-2; TRBD1 aligns across 7 bases. The V gene's germline CDR1 is MNHEY and CDR2 SMNVEV (reference sequence). This CDR3 spans 14 amino acids. The ends lost 7 bases at V and 4 bases at J; junction bases unmatched: 9. The CDR3 here is CASKQQGKGYGYTF. CDR3 nucleotides: TGTGCCAGCAAGCAACAGGGGAAAGGCTATGGCTACACCTTC.

The genes are TRBV27 and TRBJ1-1; D remains unclear. CDR3 length: 14 amino acids. Looked up from germline, CDR1 is MNHEY and CDR2 is SMNVEV (reference sequence). The V end was cut by 5 bases, the J end by 1 base, with 11 bases between. Here the CDR3 reads CASSHRGGNTEAFF. DNA of the CDR3: TGTGCCAGCAGTCACCGAGGAGGGAACACTGAAGCTTTCTTT.

This clone appeared a few times. The chain combines TRBV7-6 with TRBJ2-1; 11 positions agree with TRBD2. The V gene end was trimmed by 5 bases and the J gene end by 2 bases; junction bases not matched to a gene: 2. The germline V gene encodes CDR1 SGHVS and CDR2 FNYEAQ. The length of the CDR3 is 15 residues. Written as DNA, the CDR3 is TGTGCCAGCAGCCATAGCGGGGGGGCCTACAATGAGCAGTTCTTC. Translation: CASSHSGGAYNEQFF.

This chain links TRBV18 with TRBJ1-1, with TRBD1 matching over 9 bases. Germline CDR1 KGHSH, CDR2 LQKENI. The CDR3 has 18 amino acids. The V gene end was trimmed by 4 bases and the J gene end by 1 base; junction bases not matched to a gene: 13. The CDR3 nucleotides are TGTGCCAGCTCACAGTCCGGGACAGGGCCTACTAGGAACACTGAAGCTTTCTTT. Protein sequence: CASSQSGTGPTRNTEAFF.

The rearrangement links TRBV15 to TRBJ2-3, with D possibly being TRBD2 (5 bases). This CDR3 has 17 amino acids. The germline V and J ends were trimmed by 8 bases and 3 bases, with 24 bases remaining between them. Germline CDR1 reads LNHNV; CDR2 reads YYDKDF (reference sequence). The CDR3 nucleotides are TGTGCCACCGCGAGCCCCTCGGAGGCCCCTAATACAGATACGCAGTATTTT. Its protein product is CATASPSEAPNTDTQYF. Using reference TRBV15 and TRBJ2-3 for the parts outside the CDR3, the full variable domain is DAMVIQNPRYQVTQFGKPVTLSCSQTLNHNVMYWYQQKSSQAPKLLFHYYDKDFNNEADTPDNFQSRRPNTSFCFLDIRSPGLGDTAMYLCATASPSEAPNTDTQYFGPGTRLTVL.

The DNA of the CDR3 is TGTGCCAGCAGCCAAGGACTAGCGGGGCAAGATACGCAGTATTTT. Translation: CASSQGLAGQDTQYF. V usage is TRBV14 and J usage is TRBJ2-3; 11 nucleotides align to TRBD2. J was trimmed by 5 bases and V by 1 base; bases with no gene match: 2. Germline V CDR1 and CDR2: SGHDN, FVKESK. This CDR3 is built from 15 residues.

V gene TRBV19 combines with J gene TRBJ1-5, with D unclear. Trimming cost V 3 bases and J 5 bases, with 14 bases left between them. Per germline, CDR1 LNHDA and CDR2 SQIVND (reference sequence). CDR3 length: 15 amino acids. The CDR3 here is CASSIPQFPYQPQHF. Written as DNA, the CDR3 is TGTGCCAGTAGTATCCCCCAGTTTCCTTATCAGCCCCAGCATTTT.

The rearrangement uses TRBV7-2 and TRBJ2-2; D possibly corresponds to TRBD2 (6 bases). This CDR3 region has 14 residues. Trimming took 2 bases from V and 6 from J, leaving 10 bases between them. Germline CDR1 SGHTA, CDR2 FQGNSA. Here the CDR3 DNA reads TGTGCCAGCAGCTTATACGGGGAGGCCGGGGAGCTGTTTTTT. It encodes CASSLYGEAGELFF.

V is TRBV10-1 and J is TRBJ1-2, with D uncertain. Trimming removed 3 bases at V and 4 bases at J, with 9 bases between. The germline gives CDR1 WNHNN, CDR2 SYGVQD (reference sequence). The length of the CDR3 is 13 residues. The CDR3, as DNA: TGCGCCAGCAGTGAAACGGGATCCTATGGCTACACCTTC. Translated, it gives CASSETGSYGYTF.

This clone was observed a handful of times. J is TRBJ1-4 and V is TRBV28, with D maybe TRBD1 (6 bases). The CDR3 consists of 14 residues. Germline V gene data show CDR1 as MDHEN and CDR2 as SYDVKM. Trimming pared 5 bases from V and 8 bases from J, leaving 15 bases between. CDR3 in amino acids: CASSTLTGWEKLFF. In nucleotides, the CDR3 is TGTGCCAGCAGTACACTAACAGGGTGGGAAAAACTGTTTTTT.

The table lists this clone with a count of one. The rearrangement links TRBV19 to TRBJ2-3, with 8 nucleotides matching TRBD2. Losses at the gene ends were 5 bases for V and 3 bases for J; bases not matched to a gene: 10. Germline-derived CDR1 and CDR2 are LNHDA and SQIVND (reference sequence). This CDR3 is built from 16 residues. DNA of the CDR3: TGTGCCAGTAGTCCCCGAATAGCGGGAAAGACAGATACGCAGTATTTT. This gives the protein CASSPRIAGKTDTQYF.

The CDR3 is CASSPPAGGETQYF. CDR3 DNA sequence: TGTGCCAGCTCACCACCGGCGGGAGGAGAGACCCAGTACTTC. V and J are TRBV18 and TRBJ2-5; 8 positions agree with TRBD2. In germline, CDR1 is KGHSH, CDR2 LQKENI. With V trimmed by 0 bases and J by 4 bases, 1 base remained unmatched. The CDR3 totals 14 residues.

The V and J genes are TRBV6-1 and TRBJ2-7, with 9 positions matching TRBD1. The CDR3 length is 14 residues. Unmatched junction bases numbered 5, after V lost 6 bases and J lost 2 bases. Germline CDR1 is MNHNS and CDR2 is SASEGT. DNA for the CDR3: TGTGCCAGCAGAAGGGGACAGGGAGCCTACGAGCAGTACGTC. The encoded protein is CASRRGQGAYEQYV.

V gene TRBV6-6 combines with J gene TRBJ1-1, with D possibly being TRBD1 (6 bases). Looked up from germline, CDR1 is MNHNY and CDR2 is SVGAGI (reference sequence). The CDR3 sequence is 16 residues long. The V end was cut by 0 bases, the J end by 0 bases, with 11 bases between. The CDR3 loop is CASSYSSGAMNTEAFF. The CDR3 region has the DNA TGTGCCAGCAGTTACTCGTCAGGGGCAATGAACACTGAAGCTTTCTTT.

V is TRBV5-6 and J is TRBJ2-7; possibly TRBD2 for D (6 bases). The length of the CDR3 is 13 residues. Between the trimmed V and J ends, which lost 0 bases and 7 bases, there was a span of 11 bases. Germline V lookup: CDR1 SGHDT, CDR2 YYEEEE. The CDR3, as DNA: TGTGCCAGCAGCTTGGGGGGGACTCGGGAGCAGTACTTC. This encodes CASSLGGTREQYF.

The V call is TRBV29-1, the J call TRBJ1-2; D unresolved. Germline loops: CDR1 SQVTM, CDR2 ANQGSEA. V lost 2 bases and J 4 bases, leaving 11 bases between the germline ends. The CDR3 consists of 13 residues. The DNA of the CDR3 is TGCAGCGTTGAAAAGAGGGCCAGCTATGGCTACACCTTC. Translating gives CSVEKRASYGYTF.